This note documents a single T cell receptor (beta chain) sequence. Its target is not known. Clones were read by immunoSEQ multiplex PCR, and TCRdb kept only the in-frame ones, dropping some. The sample contains 240,000 or so clones, over 90% of which appear only once. The data derive from a study of T cell responses to AZD1222 COVID-19 vaccine. Findings and limits, study-wide: Just a handful of people given AZD1222 tested seropositive at baseline. Most donors were white British and more were female, and clonal diversity was possibly underestimated. An increase in Spike-specific TCR breadth and depth was observed after two AZD1222 doses.

From germline, CDR1 is LGHDT and CDR2 YNNKEL (reference sequence). CDR3 size: 13 residues. Trimming stripped 6 bases from V and 7 bases from J, with 15 bases between. The chain has TRBV3-1 (or the pseudogene TRBV3-2) and TRBJ1-2; a weak D match, TRBD1 (6 bases). This sequence was found in an adult in good health. Sample: peripheral blood, taken on day 0 of AZD1222 vaccination. The CDR3 sequence: CASRIQGRGGYTF. The CDR3 nucleotides are TGTGCCAGCAGGATCCAGGGGAGGGGTGGCTACACCTTC.